This entry lists 10 T cell receptor beta chains sequenced from one sample in a study of tumor-infiltrating lymphocytes in primary liver carcinoma. The input was about 500 ng total RNA; TCR beta cDNA was made from it with a constant-region primer. Slightly modified ARM-PCR, run as three nested multiplex PCR rounds, produced the TCR beta libraries. For roughly 11 cycles apiece, the opening two PCR rounds ran with TRBV1-TRBV30 forward primers and a C-beta reverse primer. TCRdb redid the calling of the multiplex PCR reads with MiXCR, one entry per CDR3 protein. The repertoire holds about 96,000 distinct CDR3 sequences, with about 70% as singletons. Joint extraction of RNA and DNA used 20-30 mg of bulk tissue that was unsorted. Sample: tumor-adjacent normal liver tissue. These receptors all stem from a man aged 35 to 55 with primary liver carcinoma and hepatitis B virus infection.

Of note for this clonotype: Compared with germline, one end of the junction differs, possibly owing to a read error. The genes are TRBV11-2 and TRBJ2-1, with 7 bases aligning to TRBD2. The CDR3 sequence is 14 residues long. CDR1 is SGHAT, CDR2 FQNNGV, per germline. For the CDR3, the DNA is TGTGCCAGCAGTTTAGCGGGCCCTGGAAATGAGCAATTCTTC. Amino acids: CASSLAGPGNEQFF.

Comment on this clonotype: Mismatch with germline at one junction end may stem from a read error. The chain links TRBV12-3 or TRBV12-4 to TRBJ2-7; TRBD1 matches at 9 bases. CDR3 length: 13 residues. In DNA form, the CDR3 reads TGTGTCAGCATTTTGGGACAGGGTTACGAGCAGTACTTC. This encodes CVSILGQGYEQYF.

This chain joins TRBV4-1 and TRBJ2-2; D may be TRBD2 (5 bases). V lost 2 bases to trimming and J lost 16 bases, with 20 bases between them. Per germline, CDR1 MGHRA and CDR2 YSYEKL. The CDR3 spans 14 residues. The CDR3 DNA reads TGCGCCAGCAGCCAAAACGGGAACACCGGGAAGCGGTTTTTT. It yields the protein CASSQNGNTGKRFF.

For this clonotype: The junction departs from germline at one end; a sequencing error may be responsible. The chain combines TRBV6-5 with TRBJ2-2; D perhaps matches TRBD2 (5 bases). The CDR3 sequence is 16 residues long. Germline values: CDR1 MNHEY, CDR2 SVGAGI. DNA for the CDR3: TGTGCCAGCAGTTACTCGAGTATCCGACACACCGGGGAGTTGTTTTTT. It translates to CASSYSSIRHTGELFF.

Remarks on this clonotype: A clone one base away is much larger, so this may be a read error. The chain carries TRBV27 and TRBJ2-2; D remains unclear. Trimming removed 5 bases at V and 1 base at J, with 2 bases between. The CDR3 covers 12 residues. Germline V gene data show CDR1 as MNHEY and CDR2 as SMNVEV (reference sequence). CDR3 loop: CASSVNTGELFF. The CDR3 coding sequence is TGTGCCAGCAGTGTGAACACCGGGGAGCTGTTTTTT.

For this clonotype: The conserved final phenylalanine or tryptophan is absent from the CDR3, which likely points to a read error. J is TRBJ2-7 and V is TRBV4-1; 9 bases align to TRBD2. CDR1 and CDR2 from the germline V gene are MGHRA and YSYEKL. The ends lost 5 bases at V and 3 bases at J; junction bases unmatched: 8. The CDR3 sequence is 15 residues long. The DNA for the CDR3 is TGCGCCAGCAGCTATATTAGCGGGAGTAGCTACGAGCAGTACCTC. This sequence encodes CASSYISGSSYEQYL.

This clonotype has a count of ten or more. Written as DNA, the CDR3 is TGTGCCATCAGACTTGAGCGGGAGGGCGGTGAGCAGTTCTTC. It codes for CAIRLEREGGEQFF. V is TRBV10-3 and J is TRBJ2-1; 10 nucleotides agree with TRBD2. The germline V gene encodes CDR1 ENHRY and CDR2 SYGVKD. The CDR3 has 14 amino acids. The V and J ends lost 6 bases and 9 bases, in that order; junction bases with no gene match: 8.

Comment on this clonotype: This may come from a read error, since a much larger clone is one base off. The V call is TRBV5-5, the J call TRBJ2-7, with D possibly TRBD1 on 6 matching bases. CDR3 size: 17 residues. Trimming removed 2 bases at V and 0 bases at J, with 18 bases between. Germline CDR1 and CDR2: SGHKS and YYEKEE (reference sequence). The CDR3 sequence is CASSFRAGQGSSYEQYF. CDR3 sequence (DNA): TGTGCCAGCAGCTTTAGAGCCGGGCAGGGGAGCTCCTACGAGCAGTACTTC.

This clonotype was observed many times. This chain's CDR3 is CASSLGQLYTDTQYF. CDR3 nucleotides: TGTGCCAGCAGTTTAGGACAGCTCTACACAGATACGCAGTATTTT. This chain joins TRBV12-3 or TRBV12-4 and TRBJ2-3, with D tentatively TRBD1 (5 bases). Trimming cost V 1 base and J 2 bases, with 10 bases left between them. The CDR3 runs to 15 residues.

The chain combines TRBV6-1 with TRBJ2-1; maybe TRBD2 (7 bases). Germline V gene data show CDR1 as MNHNS and CDR2 as SASEGT. This CDR3 contains 11 residues. Trimming shortened V by 11 bases and J by 13 bases, and 18 bases separated the two germline ends. CDR3 DNA sequence: TGTGCCGGGGGGGCGCACAGTGACCAGTTCTTC. This sequence encodes CAGGAHSDQFF.